The 26 T cell receptor beta chains below were found in one sample sequenced in a study of cytomegalovirus exposure and HLA in healthy donors (dated by TCRdb to 2017 to 2019). The library was generated by the immunoSEQ multiplex PCR assay. For the multiplex PCR, a mixture combining 60 forward primers for TCR Vbeta segments and 13 reverse primers for TCR Jbeta segments was used. What TCRdb holds here is the immuneACCESS table cut down to in-frame rearrangements. Part of the clones is not present; checked against another copy, under half of the missing clones reflect an unresolved V gene, and the others are unexplained. The sample table contains 130,000 to 150,000 clones; only one count was recorded for around 80% of them. Clones ranked in the top ten supply 2% to 3% of the sample. Sequenced material: PBMCs. The receptors shown here come from a boy between 2 and 10 years old in good health and CMV-seronegative.

V usage is TRBV27 and J usage is TRBJ2-2, with TRBD1 identical over 9 bases. From germline, CDR1 is MNHEY and CDR2 SMNVEV (reference sequence). The V gene end was trimmed by 6 bases and the J gene end by 5 bases; junction bases not matched to a gene: 7. The CDR3 totals 15 residues. Here the CDR3 reads CASRVTGGGTGELFF. As DNA, the CDR3 is TGTGCCAGCAGGGTGACAGGGGGAGGGACCGGGGAGCTGTTTTTT.

This chain joins TRBV18 and TRBJ1-6, with 8 bases lining up with TRBD1. The V gene's germline CDR1 is KGHSH and CDR2 LQKENI. The V segment lost 3 bases and the J segment 8 bases; nucleotides outside the gene matches: 6. This CDR3 spans 15 amino acids. CDR3 region: CASSPGQGSDSPLHF. The CDR3 region has the DNA TGTGCCAGCTCACCCGGACAGGGCTCGGATTCACCCCTCCACTTT.

This clone was counted a few times. V and J are TRBV5-1 and TRBJ2-7; no definite D call. Trimming removed 6 bases from V and 2 bases from J, with 18 bases in between. Per the germline V gene, CDR1 is SGHRS and CDR2 is YFSETQ. The length of the CDR3 is 15 residues. In DNA, the CDR3 is TGCGCCAGCACCCGCTCAACTTCCCTTCCCTACGAGCAGTACTTC. This gives the protein CASTRSTSLPYEQYF.

The count of this clone is one. The chain is built from TRBV6-1 and TRBJ1-4; 8 positions match TRBD1. The germline V gene encodes CDR1 MNHNS and CDR2 SASEGT. Unmatched junction bases numbered 4, after V lost 5 bases and J lost 2 bases. This CDR3 contains 15 residues. The CDR3 spells CASSSGGRTNEKLFF. The CDR3 region has the DNA TGTGCCAGCAGTTCAGGGGGCAGGACTAATGAAAAACTGTTTTTT.

The CDR3 is CASSLGTSSYEQYF. In DNA form, the CDR3 reads TGTGCCAGCAGTTTGGGGACTAGCTCCTACGAGCAGTACTTC. The rearrangement links TRBV28 to TRBJ2-5; TRBD2 agrees at 8 bases. The DNA end is a closer match to TRBJ2-7, so the J assignment may be wrong. Germline V lookup: CDR1 MDHEN, CDR2 SYDVKM. The CDR3 has 14 amino acids.

CDR3 loop: CASSQGATEAFF. The CDR3 bases are TGTGCCAGCAGCCAAGGGGCCACTGAAGCTTTCTTT. This chain links TRBV4-2 with TRBJ1-1, with D unclear. The CDR3 length is 12 residues. The germline V and J ends were trimmed by 1 base and 4 bases, with 4 bases remaining between them. Germline V gene data show CDR1 as LGHNA and CDR2 as YNFKEQ.

A single count supports this clone. The V call is TRBV2, the J call TRBJ2-7, with D unclear. The CDR3 has 13 residues. From germline, CDR1 is SNHLY and CDR2 FYNNEI. The V and J ends lost 8 bases and 2 bases respectively, with 13 bases between them. DNA for the CDR3: TGTGCCAGCCGATTTGAGGCGGCCTACGAGCAGTACTTC. The encoded protein is CASRFEAAYEQYF.

The rearrangement uses TRBV10-1 and TRBJ1-5; maybe TRBD1 (5 bases). V lost 5 bases, J lost 5 bases, and 10 bases lay in between. Germline CDR1 WNHNN, CDR2 SYGVQD (reference sequence). The CDR3 runs to 13 residues. CDR3 DNA sequence: TGCGCCAGCAGTATGGGGGGTGATCAGCCCCAGCATTTT. Its translation is CASSMGGDQPQHF.

The J gene is TRBJ1-2, the V gene TRBV29-1; 7 bases are shared with TRBD1. CDR3 length equals 16 residues. The germline V gene encodes CDR1 SQVTM and CDR2 ANQGSEA. V dropped 8 bases and J dropped 7; count of bases not matched to a gene: 22. This CDR3 is CSSQTGFRQGSGGYTF. CDR3 DNA: TGCAGCTCGCAGACAGGTTTTCGACAGGGCTCAGGTGGCTACACCTTC.

The chain employs TRBV6-6 and TRBJ1-4; the D gene is possibly TRBD1 (5 bases). Deletions cut 3 bases from V and 8 bases from J, with 10 bases between. The CDR3 sequence is 13 residues long. CDR1 MNHNY and CDR2 SVGAGI come from the germline V gene (reference sequence). This chain's CDR3 is CASSYSGFEKLFF. Written as DNA, the CDR3 is TGTGCCAGCAGTTATTCAGGGTTCGAAAAACTGTTTTTT.

The rearrangement uses TRBV7-9 and TRBJ2-7; TRBD1 matches at 7 bases. Per the germline V gene, CDR1 is SEHNR and CDR2 is FQNEAQ (reference sequence). The CDR3 extends over 15 amino acids. V gave up 2 bases and J gave up 2 bases; unmatched junction bases: 6. CDR3 nucleotide sequence: TGTGCCAGCAGCTTACAGGGGGTAAGGACCTACGAGCAGTACTTC. Its protein product is CASSLQGVRTYEQYF. The complete variable domain, with remaining parts taken from reference TRBV7-9 and TRBJ2-7, reads DTGVSQNPRHKITKRGQNVTFRCDPISEHNRLYWYRQTLGQGPEFLTYFQNEAQLEKSRLLSDRFSAERPKGSFSTLEIQRTEQGDSAMYLCASSLQGVRTYEQYFGPGTRLTVT.

The chain uses TRBV19 and TRBJ2-1; TRBD2 is a possible D gene (6 bases). Trimming stripped 6 bases from V and 5 bases from J, with 14 bases between. CDR3 length equals 14 residues. Germline CDR1 reads LNHDA; CDR2 reads SQIVND (reference sequence). CDR3 sequence: CASSSGSGNNEQFF. The CDR3 DNA follows: TGTGCCAGTAGCTCCGGGAGCGGCAACAATGAGCAGTTCTTC.

The chain couples TRBV5-4 to TRBJ1-2; tentatively, D is TRBD1 (6 bases). Trimming shortened V by 2 bases and J by 1 base, and 9 bases separated the two germline ends. This CDR3 spans 14 amino acids. Germline V gives CDR1 SGHNT, CDR2 YYREEE (reference sequence). CDR3 nucleotide sequence: TGTGCCAGCAGCTTCCGGGACATTAACTATGGCTACACCTTC. Translation gives CASSFRDINYGYTF.

The chain is built from TRBV19 and TRBJ1-1; D gene ambiguous. The V gene lost 2 bases and the J gene lost 0 bases, with 10 bases spanning the gap. The CDR3 is 15 amino acids. The V gene's germline CDR1 is LNHDA and CDR2 SQIVND (reference sequence). DNA for the CDR3: TGTGCCAGTAGTATACGGCGGAGACTGAACACTGAAGCTTTCTTT. It specifies CASSIRRRLNTEAFF.

The rearrangement links TRBV7-2 to TRBJ2-3, with 14 bases aligning to TRBD2. Germline V gene data show CDR1 as SGHTA and CDR2 as FQGNSA. CDR3 length: 16 amino acids. The J segment lost 4 bases and the V segment lost 5 bases, leaving 5 bases of the junction unmatched. For the CDR3, the DNA is TGTGCCAGCAGCCGACTAGCGGGAGGGGCAGCAGATACGCAGTATTTT. As protein: CASSRLAGGAADTQYF.

The chain uses TRBV27 and TRBJ2-3, with D maybe TRBD2 (6 bases). The V end lost 6 bases, the J end lost 0 bases, and 13 bases lay between the germline ends. The CDR3 length is 15 residues. Per germline, CDR1 MNHEY and CDR2 SMNVEV (reference sequence). The CDR3 region is CASSPWGDSTDTQYF. CDR3 nucleotide sequence: TGTGCCAGCAGCCCCTGGGGGGATAGCACAGATACGCAGTATTTT.

The genes are TRBV2 and TRBJ2-1; D is unclear. The CDR3 extends over 13 amino acids. V was cut by 6 bases and J by 5 bases, with 11 bases left in between. The germline V gene encodes CDR1 SNHLY and CDR2 FYNNEI. DNA for the CDR3: TGTGCCAGCAGACGGGTACCCCACAATGAGCAGTTCTTC. This translates into CASRRVPHNEQFF.

The rearrangement joins TRBV7-9 to TRBJ2-1, with D hard to call. Trimming removed 6 bases at V and 11 bases at J, with 11 bases between. Germline assignment: CDR1 SEHNR and CDR2 FQNEAQ (reference sequence). The CDR3 runs to 11 residues. The CDR3 coding sequence is TGTGCCAGCAGTTACCTAGGTCAGCAGTTCTTC. Translated, it gives CASSYLGQQFF.

CDR3 DNA: TGTGCCAGCAGTCCCCCCTCTAGCTATGAGCAGTTCTTC. Amino acid sequence: CASSPPSSYEQFF. The rearrangement joins TRBV28 to TRBJ2-1; TRBD2 might be the D (5 bases). Trimming removed 5 bases from V and 8 bases from J, with 13 bases in between. The CDR3 has 13 amino acids. In germline, CDR1 is MDHEN, CDR2 SYDVKM.

The chain carries TRBV4-1 and TRBJ1-1; D is unresolved. V shed 4 bases and J shed 3 bases, with 18 bases lying between them. The germline V gene has CDR1 MGHRA and CDR2 YSYEKL. This CDR3 spans 16 amino acids. The CDR3 here is CASSRRPFREYTEAFF. The CDR3 DNA is TGCGCCAGCAGCCGAAGGCCATTTCGGGAGTACACTGAAGCTTTCTTT.

The chain carries TRBV5-1 and TRBJ1-1, with D tentatively TRBD1 (6 bases). This CDR3 has 12 residues. Between the trimmed V and J ends, which lost 2 bases and 6 bases, there was a span of 8 bases. Germline loops: CDR1 SGHRS, CDR2 YFSETQ. This chain's CDR3 is CASSFQGSEAFF. The DNA for the CDR3 is TGCGCCAGCAGCTTCCAGGGGTCTGAAGCTTTCTTT.

CDR3 in amino acids: CAITGTSGGSGANVLTF. For the CDR3, the DNA is TGTGCCATCACCGGGACTAGCGGGGGCTCTGGGGCCAACGTCCTGACTTTC. The rearrangement uses TRBV10-3 and TRBJ2-6; 14 bases fit TRBD2. V shed 7 bases, J shed 0 bases, and the junction held 2 bases outside the gene matches. This CDR3 has 17 residues. Germline V lookup: CDR1 ENHRY, CDR2 SYGVKD.

J is TRBJ2-5 and V is TRBV25-1; 7 bases line up with TRBD2. The germline gives CDR1 MGHDK, CDR2 SYGVNS. The CDR3 is 15 residues long. J was trimmed by 5 bases and V by 4 bases; bases with no gene match: 10. CDR3 region: CASSVMLAGGETQYF. DNA for the CDR3: TGTGCCAGCAGTGTTATGTTAGCGGGCGGGGAGACCCAGTACTTC.

J is TRBJ2-3 and V is TRBV9; weak D call: TRBD2 (6 bases). Germline-derived CDR1 and CDR2 are SGDLS and YYNGEE. V lost 0 bases and J 0 bases, leaving 14 bases between the germline ends. This CDR3 contains 17 residues. The CDR3 DNA reads as TGTGCCAGCAGCGTAGGCGCGTTAGCGGTTAGCACAGATACGCAGTATTTT. Encoded protein: CASSVGALAVSTDTQYF.

The chain employs TRBV5-6 and TRBJ1-1; 8 bases fit TRBD1. The CDR3 contains 15 residues. CDR1 is SGHDT and CDR2 is YYEEEE in the germline V gene. With 8 bases clipped from V and 3 bases from J, the junction kept 12 bases outside the gene matches. The DNA for the CDR3 is TGTGCCAGGTCAGACAGGGGAGGTCTGCACACTGAAGCTTTCTTT. As protein: CARSDRGGLHTEAFF.

The chain is built from TRBV6-1 and TRBJ1-5; possibly TRBD1 for D (5 bases). The V end was cut by 3 bases, the J end by 9 bases, with 15 bases between. Germline CDR1 reads MNHNS; CDR2 reads SASEGT. The CDR3 is 14 amino acids. CDR3 nucleotide sequence: TGTGCCAGCAGTGACTGGGGCCCTTCGGTGCCCCAGCATTTT. Translated, it gives CASSDWGPSVPQHF.